These 20 T cell receptor beta chains were all obtained from the same sample, sequenced in a study of T cell changes during pregnancy in multiple sclerosis. Using immunoSEQ multiplex PCR, the repertoire was profiled, and TCRdb retains in-frame clones only, with some absent. Counted here are tens of thousands of clones, roughly 92% occurring once; the ten biggest clones make up approximately 2%. The specimen was peripheral blood, collected after pregnancy. All receptors derive from a female donor with multiple sclerosis, enrolled in a pregnancy study.

This chain uses TRBV7-9 with TRBJ1-1, with 8 bases aligning to TRBD1. From germline, CDR1 is SEHNR and CDR2 FQNEAQ (reference sequence). There are 15 residues in the CDR3. V lost 4 bases, J lost 1 base, and 5 bases stayed unmatched. CDR3 sequence (DNA): TGTGCCAGCAGCTCAGGACAGGGCGGGAACACTGAAGCTTTCTTT. Translated: CASSSGQGGNTEAFF. The full variable domain, completed using reference TRBV7-9 and TRBJ1-1, is DTGVSQNPRHKITKRGQNVTFRCDPISEHNRLYWYRQTLGQGPEFLTYFQNEAQLEKSRLLSDRFSAERPKGSFSTLEIQRTEQGDSAMYLCASSSGQGGNTEAFFGQGTRLTVV.

The rearrangement joins TRBV7-6 to TRBJ2-7; tentatively, D is TRBD1 (6 bases). V lost 5 bases, J lost 3 bases, and 8 bases lay in between. CDR1 and CDR2 from the germline V gene are SGHVS and FNYEAQ. The CDR3 has 12 amino acids. The CDR3 DNA is TGTGCCAGCAGCCCAGGGGACTACGAGCAGTACTTC. Translation: CASSPGDYEQYF. Full variable domain (outside the CDR3, taken from reference TRBV7-6 and TRBJ2-7): GAGVSQSPRYKVTKRGQDVALRCDPISGHVSLYWYRQALGQGPEFLTYFNYEAQQDKSGLPNDRFSAERPEGSISTLTIQRTEQRDSAMYRCASSPGDYEQYFGPGTRLTVT.

V usage is TRBV30 and J usage is TRBJ1-3; D unclear. This CDR3 spans 13 amino acids. Trimming cost V 1 base and J 6 bases, with 10 bases left between them. From germline, CDR1 is GTSNPN and CDR2 SVGIG (reference sequence). The CDR3, as DNA: TGTGCCTGGAGTGGGCGCGGGTCAAACACCATATATTTT. This codes for CAWSGRGSNTIYF.

This chain joins TRBV27 and TRBJ1-5, with 8 bases matching TRBD1. V trimming: 5 bases; J trimming: 7 bases; junction bases outside the gene matches: 10. The CDR3 runs 15 residues. Germline CDR1 reads MNHEY; CDR2 reads SMNVEV (reference sequence). CDR3 bases: TGTGCCAGCAGTGTTTCACAGGGGGGGGCGCAGCCCCAGCATTTT. Amino acid sequence: CASSVSQGGAQPQHF.

The chain carries TRBV5-5 and TRBJ2-6; D may be TRBD1 (5 bases). The CDR3 loop spans 12 amino acids. Trimming stripped 4 bases from V and 12 bases from J, with 11 bases between. CDR1 and CDR2 (germline): SGHKS, YYEKEE (reference sequence). CDR3 sequence: CASSPNRRVLTF. CDR3 sequence (DNA): TGTGCCAGCAGCCCGAACAGGCGCGTCCTGACTTTC.

The chain couples TRBV9 to TRBJ2-3; tentative D call: TRBD2 (5 bases). This CDR3 is built from 11 residues. CDR1 is SGDLS and CDR2 is YYNGEE in the germline V gene. V was shortened by 5 bases and J by 6 bases, with 7 bases between the two germline ends. The CDR3 region has the DNA TGTGCCAGCAGGGGCGGGGATACGCAGTATTTT. This sequence encodes CASRGGDTQYF.

The V call is TRBV29-1, the J call TRBJ1-2; 8 positions match TRBD1. The CDR3 has 13 residues. CDR1 is SQVTM and CDR2 is ANQGSEA in the germline V gene. J gave up 8 bases and V 0 bases, and 5 bases lay outside the gene matches. CDR3: CSVEDLHRGGYTF. For the CDR3, the DNA is TGCAGCGTTGAAGATCTTCACAGGGGGGGCTACACCTTC.

The CDR3 bases are TGTGCCTGGAGAACAGGCAACTCTGGAAACACCATATATTTT. Translation gives CAWRTGNSGNTIYF. The V gene is TRBV30, the J gene TRBJ1-3; a weak D match, TRBD1 (5 bases). Trimming left V 3 bases short and J 0 bases short, with 9 bases between. The CDR3 is 14 residues long. Germline V gene data show CDR1 as GTSNPN and CDR2 as SVGIG (reference sequence).

The chain is built from TRBV5-6 and TRBJ1-1; D is ambiguous. This CDR3 comprises 11 residues. V lost 6 bases and J lost 8, with 11 bases in between. The V gene's germline CDR1 is SGHDT and CDR2 YYEEEE. DNA for the CDR3: TGTGCCAGCACCCGGGAGAAAGAAGCTTTCTTT. This gives the protein CASTREKEAFF.

Concerning this clone itself: The sample holds other DNA sequences that translate to the same CDR3. The V and J genes are TRBV6-5 and TRBJ1-1, with D maybe TRBD1 (6 bases). This CDR3 spans 15 amino acids. The germline V gene has CDR1 MNHEY and CDR2 SVGAGI. The V end was cut by 2 bases, the J end by 4 bases, with 14 bases between. CDR3 residues: CASSYGRGFRTEAFF. In nucleotides, the CDR3 is TGTGCCAGCAGTTACGGCAGGGGATTTCGCACTGAAGCTTTCTTT.

V usage is TRBV5-1 and J usage is TRBJ1-5; 8 bases line up with TRBD1. The CDR3 is 13 residues long. Germline assignment: CDR1 SGHRS and CDR2 YFSETQ. After removal of 4 bases from V and 7 bases from J, the junction contained 4 bases not matched to a gene. The CDR3 loop is CASSLRTGQPQHF. CDR3 coding DNA: TGCGCCAGCAGCCTTCGGACAGGGCAGCCCCAGCATTTT.

The chain joins TRBV30 to TRBJ2-7, with unresolved D. The germline gives CDR1 GTSNPN, CDR2 SVGIG (reference sequence). Trimming removed 3 bases from V and 0 bases from J, with 3 bases in between. CDR3 length equals 11 residues. CDR3 in amino acids: CAWSHSYEQYF. In nucleotides, the CDR3 is TGTGCCTGGAGCCACTCCTACGAGCAGTACTTC.

CDR3 region: CAWNLQGNYGYTF. CDR3 DNA sequence: TGTGCCTGGAACCTCCAGGGTAACTATGGCTACACCTTC. The V and J genes are TRBV30 and TRBJ1-2, with D perhaps TRBD1 (5 bases). CDR3 length: 13 amino acids. Germline V lookup: CDR1 GTSNPN, CDR2 SVGIG (reference sequence). V dropped 4 bases and J dropped 1 base, with 10 bases sitting between them.

The chain uses TRBV4-2 and TRBJ2-1; weak D call: TRBD2 (5 bases). Germline V lookup: CDR1 LGHNA, CDR2 YNFKEQ. This CDR3 spans 17 amino acids. Trimming stripped 0 bases from V and 4 bases from J, with 16 bases between. The CDR3 sequence is CASSQDVGSDYYNEQFF. CDR3 nucleotides: TGTGCCAGCAGCCAAGATGTTGGCTCCGACTATTACAATGAGCAGTTCTTC.

This clone has only a few counts. CDR3 DNA: TGCGCCAGATTGGACAGACCGAACACTGAAGCTTTCTTT. It yields the protein CARLDRPNTEAFF. This sequence joins TRBV10-1 and TRBJ1-1, with D possibly matching TRBD1 (6 bases). This CDR3 has 13 amino acids. From germline, CDR1 is WNHNN and CDR2 SYGVQD (reference sequence). Trimming took off 9 bases at V and 1 base at J, with 12 bases between the two ends.

This chain uses TRBV15 with TRBJ2-7; 10 nucleotides agree with TRBD1. CDR3 size: 18 residues. The V gene end was trimmed by 2 bases and the J gene end by 2 bases; junction bases not matched to a gene: 12. CDR1 is LNHNV and CDR2 is YYDKDF in the germline V gene (reference sequence). CDR3: CATSRFLLRGQGAYEQYF. CDR3 sequence (DNA): TGTGCCACCAGCAGATTCCTTCTCCGAGGACAGGGGGCCTACGAGCAGTACTTC.

V and J are TRBV18 and TRBJ1-2, with 8 bases aligning to TRBD1. V lost 4 bases, J lost 8 bases, and 6 bases stayed unmatched. The CDR3 consists of 13 residues. Germline loops: CDR1 KGHSH, CDR2 LQKENI. As DNA, the CDR3 is TGTGCCAGCTCACAGGACAGGGTAGGCGGCTACACCTTC. Translation: CASSQDRVGGYTF.

The chain recombines TRBV7-9 with TRBJ2-2; weak D call: TRBD2 (6 bases). Germline-derived CDR1 and CDR2 are SEHNR and FQNEAQ (reference sequence). V gave up 0 bases and J gave up 5 bases, with 7 bases separating them. This CDR3 contains 14 residues. The CDR3: CASSLAGGTGELFF. DNA of the CDR3: TGTGCCAGCAGCTTAGCCGGGGGTACCGGGGAGCTGTTTTTT.

The chain has TRBV9 and TRBJ2-7; TRBD2 matches at 7 bases. The germline CDR1 and CDR2 sequences are SGDLS and YYNGEE. Losses at the gene ends were 0 bases for V and 5 bases for J; bases not matched to a gene: 8. The CDR3 has 15 amino acids. The CDR3 loop is CASSVGTSFAHEQYF. CDR3 bases: TGTGCCAGCAGCGTAGGGACTAGTTTCGCCCACGAGCAGTACTTC.

This clone occurred once. The chain has TRBV9 and TRBJ2-6; D unclear. V dropped 3 bases and J dropped 4 bases, with 8 bases sitting between them. This CDR3 has 14 amino acids. The germline CDR1 and CDR2 sequences are SGDLS and YYNGEE. The CDR3 region is CASSDTPGANVLTF. Here the CDR3 DNA reads TGTGCCAGCAGCGACACACCCGGGGCCAACGTCCTGACTTTC.